A selection of T cell receptor beta chains follows, all from one sample in a study of vaccination and CD4 T cells after COVID-19. TCRdb analysed the PCR reads with MiXCR anew, one entry per CDR3 protein. The sample contains approximately 13,000 distinct CDR3 sequences, approximately 31% of which appear only once. Their target antigens are unknown. Here the sequenced sample was CD4+ T cells from blood, cultured in vitro, taken before SARS-CoV-2 vaccination. These receptors were obtained from a human donor who received a COVID-19 vaccine. Both conserved end residues are part of each CDR3.

TRBJ1-2	14	TRBV6-2/TRBV6-3	CASTRSSDRAGYTF
TRBJ2-1	15	TRBV10-3	CAISQGGGAVSEQFF
TRBJ1-6	14	TRBV20-1	CSARGLELNSPLHF
TRBJ1-5	15	TRBV6-1	CASSENRGANQPQHF
TRBJ2-2	15	TRBV19	CASSRTGENTGELFF
TRBJ2-7	13	TRBV29-1	CSVPGTVSYEQYF
TRBJ1-2	13	TRBV5-4	CASSLDRGYGYTF
TRBJ2-3	18	TRBV2	CASSHGLAGPSLTDTQYF
TRBJ1-2	15	TRBV11-2	CASSGVRDGPYGYTF
TRBJ1-5	12	TRBV19	CASSTRTGAQHF
TRBJ2-7	15	TRBV7-2	CASSPQSSASYEQYF
TRBJ2-2	17	TRBV12-1	CASSFAGDRGNTGELFF
TRBJ2-5	15	TRBV7-7	CASSTTAGDRETQYF
TRBJ1-4	12	TRBV30	CASRRSGEKLFF
TRBJ1-5	12	TRBV6-1	CATAAENQPQHF
TRBJ1-5	13	TRBV20-1	CSARAGINQPQHF
TRBJ1-1	14	TRBV12-3/TRBV12-4	CASSFVRMNTEAFF
TRBJ1-2	17	TRBV6-5	CASSYSTGAAANYGYTF
TRBJ2-3	16	TRBV2	CASSGEGLSNTDTQYF
TRBJ1-2	11	TRBV24-1	CATRGHYGYTF
TRBJ1-6	15	TRBV7-9	CASSLEGMGDSPLHF
TRBJ2-3	15	TRBV18	CASSPQGAQGDTQYF
TRBJ1-5	12	TRBV19	CASSPRLRPQHF
TRBJ2-5	16	TRBV20-1	CSARALRGGVQETQYF
TRBJ2-1	15	TRBV10-3	CATKPTSGGADEQFF
TRBJ2-7	15	TRBV5-1	CASSLTGTGVYEQYF
TRBJ1-2	18	TRBV5-1	CASSVAPPGQGSDYGYTF
TRBJ1-6	15	TRBV10-1	CASSEQIGGIAPLHF
TRBJ1-2	11	TRBV20-1	CSAPAAPGYTF
TRBJ2-5	13	TRBV20-1	CSARAWGEETQYF
TRBJ1-1	15	TRBV3-1	CASSPSQGMNTEAFF
TRBJ2-5	13	TRBV5-1	CASSLDVQETQYF
TRBJ2-1	15	TRBV7-2	CASSPRSRDYNEQFF
TRBJ2-3	16	TRBV24-1	CATSDPVGTYTDTQYF
TRBJ1-5	14	TRBV5-6	CASSRRGLDQPQHF
TRBJ1-2	11	TRBV2	CARTRGYGYTF
TRBJ1-4	13	TRBV2	CASSDEGGEKLFF
TRBJ2-5	15	TRBV7-9	CASSLGTRGGETQYF
TRBJ2-7	16	TRBV9	CASSPRDTLGSYEQYF
TRBJ2-7	15	TRBV2	CASSDLAGASYEQYF
TRBJ2-3	14	TRBV21-1	CASRKPRVTDTQYF